This entry describes one T cell receptor beta chain. What it binds is unknown. The study pooled second doses at about 4 or about 12 weeks. The sample originates from a study of T cell responses to AZD1222 COVID-19 vaccine. The study, taken as a whole, reports: Most donors were white British and more were female, and clonal diversity was possibly underestimated. Nearly half of the spike-specific TCRs reportedly recognize variant regions that carry no mutations. Receipt of two AZD1222 doses was followed by a rise in Spike-specific TCR breadth and depth.

The trim removed 5 bases at V and 4 bases at J, leaving 4 bases unmatched. CDR1 is MNHEY and CDR2 is SMNVEV in the germline V gene (reference sequence). The CDR3 is 14 amino acids. Libraries were prepared by immunoSEQ multiplex PCR; TCRdb keeps only in-frame clonotypes and omits some of them. The sample shows under 150,000 clones, roughly 91% of them seen only once. Material: peripheral blood, obtained 28 days after the second AZD1222 dose. This sequence originates from an adult who received the AZD1222 COVID-19 vaccine. This chain joins TRBV27 and TRBJ2-7; 11 bases fit TRBD2. The CDR3 loop reads CASSILAGDYEQYF. CDR3 bases: TGTGCCAGCAGTATACTAGCGGGGGATTACGAGCAGTACTTC.